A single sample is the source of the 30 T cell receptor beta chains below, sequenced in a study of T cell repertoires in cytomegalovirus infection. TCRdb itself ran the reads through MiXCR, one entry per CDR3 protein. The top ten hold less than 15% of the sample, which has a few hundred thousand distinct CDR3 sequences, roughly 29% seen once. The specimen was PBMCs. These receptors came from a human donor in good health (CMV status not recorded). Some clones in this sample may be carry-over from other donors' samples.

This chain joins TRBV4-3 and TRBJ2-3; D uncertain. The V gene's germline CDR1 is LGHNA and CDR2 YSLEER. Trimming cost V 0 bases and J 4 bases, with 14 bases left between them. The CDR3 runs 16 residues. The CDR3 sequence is CASSQDSSYSADTQYF. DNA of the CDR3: TGCGCCAGCAGCCAAGACTCCTCTTATAGTGCAGATACGCAGTATTTT.

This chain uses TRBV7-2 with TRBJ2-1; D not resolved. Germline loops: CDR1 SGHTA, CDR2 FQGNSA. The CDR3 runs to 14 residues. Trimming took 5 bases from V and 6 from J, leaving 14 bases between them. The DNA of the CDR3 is TGTGCCAGCAGCGTTTATGAAGCGAGCAATGAGCAGTTCTTC. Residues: CASSVYEASNEQFF.

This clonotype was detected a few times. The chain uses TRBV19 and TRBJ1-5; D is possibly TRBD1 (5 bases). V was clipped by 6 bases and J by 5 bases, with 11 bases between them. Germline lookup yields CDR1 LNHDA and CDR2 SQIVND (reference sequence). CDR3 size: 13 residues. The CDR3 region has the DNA TGTGCCAGTAGCCGGGACGGACATCAGCCCCAGCATTTT. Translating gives CASSRDGHQPQHF.

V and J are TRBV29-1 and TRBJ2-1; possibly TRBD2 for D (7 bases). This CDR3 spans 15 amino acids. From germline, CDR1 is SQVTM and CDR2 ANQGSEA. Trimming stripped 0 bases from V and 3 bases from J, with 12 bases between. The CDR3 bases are TGCAGCGTTGAAGATCGGGGGGCGCGCTACAATGAGCAGTTCTTC. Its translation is CSVEDRGARYNEQFF.

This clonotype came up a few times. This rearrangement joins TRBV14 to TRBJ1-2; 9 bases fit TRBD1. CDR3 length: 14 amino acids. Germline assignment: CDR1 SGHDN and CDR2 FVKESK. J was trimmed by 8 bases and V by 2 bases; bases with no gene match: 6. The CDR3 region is CASSQLRDRAGYTF. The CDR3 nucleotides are TGTGCCAGCAGCCAACTCCGGGACAGGGCCGGCTACACCTTC.

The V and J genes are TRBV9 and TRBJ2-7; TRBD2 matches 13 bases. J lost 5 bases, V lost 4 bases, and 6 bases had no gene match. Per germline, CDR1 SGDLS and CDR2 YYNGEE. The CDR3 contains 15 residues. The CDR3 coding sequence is TGTGCCAGCAGCCCAACTGGACTAGCGGGAGACGAGCAGTACTTC. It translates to CASSPTGLAGDEQYF.

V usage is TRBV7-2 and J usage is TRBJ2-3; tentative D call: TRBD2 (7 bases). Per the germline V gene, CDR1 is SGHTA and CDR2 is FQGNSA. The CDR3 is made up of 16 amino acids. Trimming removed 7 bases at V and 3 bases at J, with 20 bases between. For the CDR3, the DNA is TGTGCCAGCACCATAGGGGGGGCGATCCGTACAGATACGCAGTATTTT. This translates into CASTIGGAIRTDTQYF.

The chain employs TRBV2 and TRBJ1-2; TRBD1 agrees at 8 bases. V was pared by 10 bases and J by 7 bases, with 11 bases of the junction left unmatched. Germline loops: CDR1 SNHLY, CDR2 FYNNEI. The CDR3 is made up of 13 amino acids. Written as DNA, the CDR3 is TGTGCCACCGCCCCACAGGGGGATCGTGGCTACACCTTC. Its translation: CATAPQGDRGYTF.

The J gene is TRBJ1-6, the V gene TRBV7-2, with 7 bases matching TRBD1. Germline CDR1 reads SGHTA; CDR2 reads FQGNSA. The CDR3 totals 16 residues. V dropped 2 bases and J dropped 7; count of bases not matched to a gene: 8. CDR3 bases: TGTGCCAGCAGCTTATACCGGGACAGAAGAAATTCACCCCTCCACTTT. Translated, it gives CASSLYRDRRNSPLHF.

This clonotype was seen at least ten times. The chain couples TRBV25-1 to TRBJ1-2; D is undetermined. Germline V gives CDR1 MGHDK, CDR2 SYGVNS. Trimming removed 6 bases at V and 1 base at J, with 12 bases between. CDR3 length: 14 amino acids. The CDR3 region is CASSRPGSNYGYTF. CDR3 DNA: TGTGCCAGCAGCCGTCCTGGCAGTAACTATGGCTACACCTTC.

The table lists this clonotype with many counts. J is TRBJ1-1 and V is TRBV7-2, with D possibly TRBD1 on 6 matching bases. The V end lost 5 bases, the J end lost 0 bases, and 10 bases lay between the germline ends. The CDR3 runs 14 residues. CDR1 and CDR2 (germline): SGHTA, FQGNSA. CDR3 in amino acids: CASSRGQMNTEAFF. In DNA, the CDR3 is TGTGCCAGCAGCAGAGGACAGATGAACACTGAAGCTTTCTTT.

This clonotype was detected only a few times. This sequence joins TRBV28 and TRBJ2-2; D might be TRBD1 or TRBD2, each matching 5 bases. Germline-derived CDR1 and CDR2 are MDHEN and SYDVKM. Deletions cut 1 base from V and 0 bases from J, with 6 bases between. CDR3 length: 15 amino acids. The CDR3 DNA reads TGTGCCAGCAGTTTATCGGGGCCGAACACCGGGGAGCTGTTTTTT. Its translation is CASSLSGPNTGELFF.

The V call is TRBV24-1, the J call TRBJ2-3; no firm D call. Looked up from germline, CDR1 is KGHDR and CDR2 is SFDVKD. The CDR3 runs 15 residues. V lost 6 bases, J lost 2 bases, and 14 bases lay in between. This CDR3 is CATSSSQAPTDTQYF. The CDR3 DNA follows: TGTGCCACCAGTTCCTCGCAGGCGCCCACAGATACGCAGTATTTT.

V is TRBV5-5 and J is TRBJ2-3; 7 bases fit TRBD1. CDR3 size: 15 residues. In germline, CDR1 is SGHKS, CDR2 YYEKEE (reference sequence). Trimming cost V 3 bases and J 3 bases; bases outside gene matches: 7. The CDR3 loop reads CASSYRQGLTDTQYF. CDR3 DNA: TGTGCCAGCAGCTACCGACAGGGATTAACAGATACGCAGTATTTT.

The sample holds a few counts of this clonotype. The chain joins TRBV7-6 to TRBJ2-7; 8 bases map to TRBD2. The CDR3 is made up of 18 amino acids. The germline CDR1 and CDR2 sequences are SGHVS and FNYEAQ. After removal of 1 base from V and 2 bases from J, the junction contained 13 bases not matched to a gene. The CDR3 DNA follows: TGTGCCAGCAGCTTAGGTCCTGTGGCTAGCGGGTCGACCTACGAGCAGTACTTC. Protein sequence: CASSLGPVASGSTYEQYF.

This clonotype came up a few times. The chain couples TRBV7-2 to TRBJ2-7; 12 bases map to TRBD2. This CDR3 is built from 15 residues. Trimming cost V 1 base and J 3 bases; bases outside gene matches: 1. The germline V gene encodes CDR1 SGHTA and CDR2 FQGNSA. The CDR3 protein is CASSLGLAGDYEQYV. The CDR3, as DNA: TGTGCCAGCAGCTTAGGACTAGCGGGGGACTACGAGCAGTACGTC.

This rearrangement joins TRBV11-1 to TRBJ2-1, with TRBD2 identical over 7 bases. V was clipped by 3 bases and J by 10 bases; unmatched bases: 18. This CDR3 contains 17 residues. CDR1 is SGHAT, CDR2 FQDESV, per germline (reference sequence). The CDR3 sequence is CASSFSSWAGVAGEQFF. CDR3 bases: TGTGCCAGCAGCTTCTCCTCCTGGGCGGGAGTAGCGGGCGAGCAGTTCTTC.

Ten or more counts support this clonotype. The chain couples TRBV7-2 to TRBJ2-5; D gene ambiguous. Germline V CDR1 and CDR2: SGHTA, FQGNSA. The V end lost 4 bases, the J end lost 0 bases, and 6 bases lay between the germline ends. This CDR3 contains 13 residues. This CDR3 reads CASSSNYQETQYF. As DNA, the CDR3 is TGTGCCAGCAGCTCCAATTACCAAGAGACCCAGTACTTC.

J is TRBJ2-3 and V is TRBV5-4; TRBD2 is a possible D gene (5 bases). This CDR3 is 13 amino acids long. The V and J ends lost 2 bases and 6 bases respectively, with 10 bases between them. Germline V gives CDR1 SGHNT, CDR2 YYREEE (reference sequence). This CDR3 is CASSFPSFDTQYF. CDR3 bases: TGTGCCAGCAGCTTCCCTAGCTTCGATACGCAGTATTTT.

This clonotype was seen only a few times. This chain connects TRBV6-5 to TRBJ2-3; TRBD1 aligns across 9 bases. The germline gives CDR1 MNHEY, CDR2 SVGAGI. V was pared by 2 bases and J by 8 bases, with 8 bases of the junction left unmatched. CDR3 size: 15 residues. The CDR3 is CASSYEGQGVFTQYF. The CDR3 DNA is TGTGCCAGCAGTTACGAGGGACAGGGAGTCTTTACGCAGTATTTT.

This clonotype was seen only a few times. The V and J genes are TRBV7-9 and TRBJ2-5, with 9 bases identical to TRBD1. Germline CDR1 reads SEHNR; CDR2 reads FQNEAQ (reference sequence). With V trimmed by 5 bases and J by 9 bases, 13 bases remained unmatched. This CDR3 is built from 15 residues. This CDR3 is CASSRAGTGSFAQYF. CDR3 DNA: TGTGCCAGCAGCCGGGCCGGGACAGGGAGTTTCGCCCAGTACTTC.

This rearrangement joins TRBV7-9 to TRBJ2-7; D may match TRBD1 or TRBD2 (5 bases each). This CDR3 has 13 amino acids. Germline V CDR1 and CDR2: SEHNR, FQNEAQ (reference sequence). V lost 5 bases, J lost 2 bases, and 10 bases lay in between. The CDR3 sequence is CASSRGDAYEQYF. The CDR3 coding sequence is TGTGCCAGCAGCCGAGGGGACGCCTACGAGCAGTACTTC.

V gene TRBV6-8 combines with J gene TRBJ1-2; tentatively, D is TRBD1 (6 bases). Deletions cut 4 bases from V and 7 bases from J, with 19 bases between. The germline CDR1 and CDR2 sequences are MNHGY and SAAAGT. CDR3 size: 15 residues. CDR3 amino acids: CASSFLGRGGFGYTF. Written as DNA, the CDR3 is TGTGCCAGCAGTTTTCTGGGCAGAGGGGGTTTTGGCTACACCTTC.

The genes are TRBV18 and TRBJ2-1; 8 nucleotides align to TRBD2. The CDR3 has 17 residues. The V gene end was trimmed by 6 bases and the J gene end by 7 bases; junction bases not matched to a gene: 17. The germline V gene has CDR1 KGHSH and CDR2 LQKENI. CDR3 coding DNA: TGTGCCAGCTCCCCCTTGCCGGGGGCAGCGGGAGTTAATGAGCAGTTCTTC. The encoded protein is CASSPLPGAAGVNEQFF.

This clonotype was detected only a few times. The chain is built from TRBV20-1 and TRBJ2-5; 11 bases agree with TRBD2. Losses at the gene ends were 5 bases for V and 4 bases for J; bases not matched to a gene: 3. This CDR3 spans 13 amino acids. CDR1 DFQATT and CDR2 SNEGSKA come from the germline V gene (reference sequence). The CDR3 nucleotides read TGCAGTGCTGATAGCGGGAGGGCAGAGACCCAGTACTTC. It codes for CSADSGRAETQYF.

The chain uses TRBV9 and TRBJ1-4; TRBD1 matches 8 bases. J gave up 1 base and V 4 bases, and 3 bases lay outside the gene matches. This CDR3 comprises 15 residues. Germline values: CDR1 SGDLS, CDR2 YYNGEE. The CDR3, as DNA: TGTGCCAGCAGCTCAGACAGGGGAACTAATGAAAAACTGTTTTTT. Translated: CASSSDRGTNEKLFF.

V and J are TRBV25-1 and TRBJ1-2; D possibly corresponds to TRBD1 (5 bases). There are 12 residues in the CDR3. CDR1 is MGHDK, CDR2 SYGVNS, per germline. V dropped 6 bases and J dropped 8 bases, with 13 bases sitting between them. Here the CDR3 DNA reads TGTGCCAGCAGAGTATTGGGGGGAGGCTACACCTTC. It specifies CASRVLGGGYTF.

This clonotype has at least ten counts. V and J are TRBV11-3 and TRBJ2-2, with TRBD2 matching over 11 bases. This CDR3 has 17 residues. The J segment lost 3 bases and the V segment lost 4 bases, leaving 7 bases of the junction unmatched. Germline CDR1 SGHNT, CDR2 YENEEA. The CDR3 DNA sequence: TGTGCCAGCAGCTCAATTAGCGGGAGGGCCGACACCGGGGAGCTGTTTTTT. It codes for CASSSISGRADTGELFF. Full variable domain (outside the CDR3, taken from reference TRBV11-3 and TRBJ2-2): EAGVVQSPRYKIIEKKQPVAFWCNPISGHNTLYWYLQNLGQGPELLIRYENEEAVDDSQLPKDRFSAERLKGVDSTLKIQPAELGDSAVYLCASSSISGRADTGELFFGEGSRLTVL.

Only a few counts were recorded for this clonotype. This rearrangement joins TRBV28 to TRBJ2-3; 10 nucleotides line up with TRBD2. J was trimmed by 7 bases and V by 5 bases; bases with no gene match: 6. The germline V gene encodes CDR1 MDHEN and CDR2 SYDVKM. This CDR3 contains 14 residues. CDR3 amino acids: CASSHGTSAYTQYF. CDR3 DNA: TGTGCCAGCAGTCACGGGACTAGCGCCTATACGCAGTATTTT. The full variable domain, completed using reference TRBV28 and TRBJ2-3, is DVKVTQSSRYLVKRTGEKVFLECVQDMDHENMFWYRQDPGLGLRLIYFSYDVKMKEKGDIPEGYSVSREKKERFSLILESASTNQTSMYLCASSHGTSAYTQYFGPGTRLTVL.

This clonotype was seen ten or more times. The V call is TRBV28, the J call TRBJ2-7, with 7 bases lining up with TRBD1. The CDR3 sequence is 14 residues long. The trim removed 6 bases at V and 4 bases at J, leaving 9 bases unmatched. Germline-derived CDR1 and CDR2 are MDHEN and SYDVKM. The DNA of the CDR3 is TGTGCCAGCAGCCTTACGGACAGGTCTTACGAGCAGTACGTC. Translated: CASSLTDRSYEQYV.